The T cell receptor (beta chain) under discussion was sequenced for a study of T cell responses to AZD1222 COVID-19 vaccine. Sequencing was performed with immunoSEQ multiplex PCR; in TCRdb, only in-frame clones are kept and a portion is missing. The data show roughly 78,000 clones, roughly 80% seen once. CDR1 MGHDK and CDR2 SYGVNS come from the germline V gene. V lost 1 base to trimming and J lost 11 bases; unmatched junction nucleotides: 7. The CDR3 extends over 14 amino acids. The sample in question was peripheral blood, obtained on day 0 of AZD1222 vaccination. V usage is TRBV25-1 and J usage is TRBJ1-1, with 10 positions matching TRBD1. The clonotype comes from an adult in good health. The chain's CDR3 is CASSESGQGTNAFF. The CDR3 DNA sequence: TGTGCCAGCAGTGAATCGGGACAGGGGACTAACGCTTTCTTT.